This T cell receptor (beta chain) was observed in a study of blood T cells in healthy people across ages. Notes on this clonotype: The antigen remains unidentified.

V lost 2 bases to trimming and J lost 0 bases, with 11 bases between them. Germline CDR1 is SGHKS and CDR2 is YYEKEE (reference sequence). This CDR3 is 15 amino acids long. Points from the study as a whole: With naive T cell percentage, TCR beta diversity showed a strong correlation. Possibly, changes in expanded clonotypes were confounded because donor CMV status was unknown.

A second PCR, run for about 7 to 12 cycles, used a sample-barcoded 5' primer plus a J-beta primer mix. With 12 random nucleotides, a template-switch adaptor tagged each individual cDNA molecule. TCRdb recomputed calls from the 5' RACE reads with MiXCR, one row per CDR3 protein. The sample has a few hundred thousand distinct CDR3 sequences, about 27% seen once. This sample also belongs to another study, concerning T cells of mothers and their children. That paper adds: Second-PCR amplification with M1S added sample barcodes and 2-4 random nucleotides.

The chain is built from TRBV5-5 and TRBJ1-2; D is unclear. This clonotype originated in a boy aged 2 to 10 in good health. The sample consisted of blood. Here the CDR3 DNA reads TGTGCCAGCAGCTTTGGGCTGCTTCCTAACTATGGCTACACCTTC. It yields the protein CASSFGLLPNYGYTF.